Here is one T cell receptor beta chain with its context. Its antigen is undetermined. TCRdb re-called the 5' RACE reads through MiXCR, storing one row per CDR3 protein. Seen here are some 440,000 distinct CDR3 sequences, more than 20% observed once, and the top ten hold around 12%. The sample comes from a study of T-cell memory formation after mild COVID-19. Study overall: Among the donors, TCR clusters were largely specific to each donor.

General study findings and limits: Whereas later expanders leaned CD4+, clones contracting day 15 to 85 showed a balanced CD4/CD8 makeup.

V was pared by 3 bases and J by 5 bases, with 12 bases of the junction left unmatched. Germline values: CDR1 KGHDR, CDR2 SFDVKD. The length of the CDR3 is 19 residues. The sample comprised PBMCs or a T cell subset sorted from them (not recorded which). The chain joins TRBV24-1 to TRBJ2-1; TRBD2 agrees at 13 bases. The TCR was taken from an adult woman who had mild COVID-19 (a few samples of this study predate the infection). Cell type and time point are not known. The chain's CDR3 is CATSDARLAGGPPHNEQFF. CDR3 coding DNA: TGTGCCACCAGTGATGCCCGACTAGCGGGAGGCCCCCCACACAATGAGCAGTTCTTC.